This TCR beta chain is drawn from a study of blood T cell repertoires in COVID-19. Those who participated ranged in age from 18 to 89 years and resided in 20 to 30 US areas. The ends were cut back, 4 bases at V and 4 bases at J, with 16 bases in the middle. Per the germline V gene, CDR1 is MNHEY and CDR2 is SMNVEV (reference sequence). This CDR3 comprises 15 residues. Authors' data handling: Cell counts per sample came from amplifying reference gene primers. Sequencing was performed with immunoSEQ multiplex PCR; in TCRdb, only in-frame clones are kept and a portion is missing. The V and J calls and the clone size are those of that table, but D and trimming were determined from the DNA. The sample shows about 200,000 clones, approximately 90% of them seen only once.

The TCR originated in a woman aged 40 to 49 in a cohort exposed to, infected with or recovered from COVID-19 (not recorded which). The sequenced material came from PBMCs or T cells enriched from blood (not recorded which). This chain joins TRBV27 and TRBJ1-2, with D possibly being TRBD1 (6 bases). DNA of the CDR3: TGTGCCAGCAGTTCCCTCGGGGGGGCCGTCTATGGCTACACCTTC. Translating it yields CASSSLGGAVYGYTF.